This TCR beta chain was captured by sequencing in a study of regulatory T cells in long-lasting Graves disease. Study conclusions and caveats: TRBV28, TRBJ1-2 and TRBJ2-5 emerged as the favored segments in persistent disease. Those with persistent Graves' had less TCR diversity than newly diagnosed patients.

The trim removed 3 bases at V and 5 bases at J, leaving 4 bases unmatched. CDR1 MDHEN and CDR2 SYDVKM come from the germline V gene. This CDR3 is built from 15 residues. At least ten counts were recorded for this clonotype. Its antigen is still unknown. The TCR beta library used iRepertoire HTBI primers with Arm-PCR amplification of CDR3. One entry per CDR3 protein, called by TCRdb with MiXCR from the multiplex PCR reads. Of hundreds of thousands of distinct CDR3 sequences in the sample, under 25% were seen once. Time point indicated: persistent/refractory GD, antithyroid drugs over 5 years with positive TRAb. After RNA was extracted from PBMCs, the TCR library was made from it.

The source was peripheral blood mononuclear cells (PBMCs), collected when the disease was refractory, from a patient treated with antithyroid drugs. This sequence originates from a female donor with Graves disease. The chain employs TRBV28 and TRBJ1-1; the match to TRBD1 covers 12 bases. Here the CDR3 DNA reads TGTGCCAGCAGTTTGGGACAGGGGGCGCGGACTGAAGCTTTCTTT. Translation: CASSLGQGARTEAFF.